This T cell receptor beta chain was identified during a study of cytomegalovirus exposure and HLA in healthy donors. Findings and caveats of the study: Reported results showed that the classifier diagnosed cytomegalovirus status with high specificity and sensitivity. In a later analysis, common viral pathogens appeared linked to several of the most significant clusters.

Between the trimmed V and J ends, which lost 4 bases and 3 bases, there was a span of 9 bases. This CDR3 is built from 13 residues. The germline CDR1 and CDR2 sequences are SGHNT and YENEEA. Primers for the PCR totalled 60 Vbeta and 13 Jbeta. Methods used by the authors: Roughly 12 million shared chains were among around 80 million unique TCR beta chains counted in a later analysis. Repertoires were generated with immunoSEQ multiplex PCR, while TCRdb's copy carries only in-frame clones and drops some. The V and J calls and clone size come from that table; D and trimming were worked out from the DNA. The sample has roughly 130,000 clones, 78% seen once. These donors, healthy bone marrow donors, were studied. Notes on this clone: Its target is unknown. The same CDR3 arises from other DNA sequences in this sample as well.

This TCR came from a middle-aged woman in good health and CMV-seronegative. The genes are TRBV11-3 and TRBJ2-5; D perhaps matches TRBD1 (6 bases). Material for sequencing was PBMCs. The CDR3 loop reads CASSSYREETQYF. In DNA, the CDR3 is TGTGCCAGCAGCTCTTACAGGGAAGAGACCCAGTACTTC.